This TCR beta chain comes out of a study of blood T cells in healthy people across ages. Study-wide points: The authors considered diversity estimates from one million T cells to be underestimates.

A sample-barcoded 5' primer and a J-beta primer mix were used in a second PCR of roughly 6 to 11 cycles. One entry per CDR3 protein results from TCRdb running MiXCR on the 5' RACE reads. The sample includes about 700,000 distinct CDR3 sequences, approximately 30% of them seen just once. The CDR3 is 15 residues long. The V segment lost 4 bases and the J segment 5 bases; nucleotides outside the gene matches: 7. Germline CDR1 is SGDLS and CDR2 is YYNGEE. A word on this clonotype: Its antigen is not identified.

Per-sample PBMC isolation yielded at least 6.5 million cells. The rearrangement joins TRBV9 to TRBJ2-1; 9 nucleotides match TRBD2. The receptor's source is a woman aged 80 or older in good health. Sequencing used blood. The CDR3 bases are TGTGCCAGCAGCCCCGGACTAGCGTGGGACAATGAGCAGTTCTTC. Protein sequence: CASSPGLAWDNEQFF.